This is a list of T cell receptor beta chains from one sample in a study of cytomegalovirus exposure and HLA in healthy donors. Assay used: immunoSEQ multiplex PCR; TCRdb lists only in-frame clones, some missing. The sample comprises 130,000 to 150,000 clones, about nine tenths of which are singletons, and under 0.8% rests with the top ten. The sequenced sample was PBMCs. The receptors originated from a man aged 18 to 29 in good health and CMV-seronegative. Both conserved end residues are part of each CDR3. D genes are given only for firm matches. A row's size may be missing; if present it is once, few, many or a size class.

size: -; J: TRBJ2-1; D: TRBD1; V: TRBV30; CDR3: CAWSPPDRDEFF; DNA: TGTGCCTGGAGTCCCCCGGACAGGGATGAGTTCTTC
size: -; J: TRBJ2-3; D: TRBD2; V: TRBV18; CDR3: CASSPEASGRDTQYF; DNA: TGTGCCAGCTCACCAGAGGCTAGCGGGAGGGATACGCAGTATTTT
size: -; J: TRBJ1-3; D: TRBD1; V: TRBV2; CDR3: CASSEGRGQGNTIYF; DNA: TGTGCCAGCAGTGAGGGCAGGGGGCAAGGAAACACCATATATTTT
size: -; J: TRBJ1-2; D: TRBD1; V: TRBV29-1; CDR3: CSGLGQGMSDYGYTF; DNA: TGCAGCGGATTGGGACAGGGGATGTCCGACTATGGCTACACCTTC
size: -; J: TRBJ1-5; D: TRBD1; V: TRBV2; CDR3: CASSYPGQGINQPQHF; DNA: TGTGCCAGCAGTTACCCGGGACAGGGTATCAATCAGCCCCAGCATTTT
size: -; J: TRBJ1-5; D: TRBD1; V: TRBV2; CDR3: CASSTGTGNQPQHF; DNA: TGTGCCAGCAGTACCGGGACAGGGAATCAGCCCCAGCATTTT
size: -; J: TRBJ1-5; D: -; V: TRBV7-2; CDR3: CASSPGLINQPQHF; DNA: TGTGCCAGCAGCCCCGGACTGATCAATCAGCCCCAGCATTTT
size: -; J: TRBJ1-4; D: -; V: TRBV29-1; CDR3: CSVLGTQGGEKLFF; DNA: TGCAGCGTCCTCGGAACACAGGGTGGGGAAAAACTGTTTTTT
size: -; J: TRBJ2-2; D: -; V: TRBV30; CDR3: CAWSFFDTGELFF; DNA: TGTGCCTGGAGTTTTTTCGACACCGGGGAGCTGTTTTTT
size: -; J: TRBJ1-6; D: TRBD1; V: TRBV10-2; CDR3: CASSLRPPETGENSPLHF; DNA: TGCGCCAGCAGTCTCCGCCCGCCCGAGACAGGGGAAAATTCACCCCTCCACTTT
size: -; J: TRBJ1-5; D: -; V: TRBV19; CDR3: CASTQGLNQPQHF; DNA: TGTGCCAGTACCCAAGGACTGAATCAGCCCCAGCATTTT
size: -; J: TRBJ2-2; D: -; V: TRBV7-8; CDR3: CASSFVQGDTGELFF; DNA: TGTGCCAGCAGCTTCGTACAGGGAGACACCGGGGAGCTGTTTTTT
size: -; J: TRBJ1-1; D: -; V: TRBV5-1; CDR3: CASSRLGAGDTEAFF; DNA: TGCGCCAGCAGCCGACTCGGCGCAGGGGATACTGAAGCTTTCTTT
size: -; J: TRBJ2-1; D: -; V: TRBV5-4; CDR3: CASSLTADLYNEQFF; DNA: TGTGCCAGCAGCTTGACAGCGGACCTTTACAATGAGCAGTTCTTC
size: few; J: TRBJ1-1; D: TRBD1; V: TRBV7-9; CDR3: CASSFGQGLTEAFF; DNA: TGTGCCAGCAGCTTTGGACAGGGTCTTACTGAAGCTTTCTTT
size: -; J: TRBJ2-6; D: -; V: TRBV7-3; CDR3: CASSPGSSGANVLTF; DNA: TGTGCCAGCAGCCCTGGGAGCTCTGGGGCCAACGTCCTGACTTTC
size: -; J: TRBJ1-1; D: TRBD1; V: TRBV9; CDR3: CASSVQQGTEAFF; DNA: TGTGCCAGCAGCGTCCAACAGGGGACTGAAGCTTTCTTT
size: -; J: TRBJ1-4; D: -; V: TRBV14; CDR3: CASSPTDSRANEKLFF; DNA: TGTGCCAGCAGCCCAACAGACAGCCGGGCAAATGAAAAACTGTTTTTT
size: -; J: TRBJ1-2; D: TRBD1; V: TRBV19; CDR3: CASSTQGTGTANYGYTF; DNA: TGTGCCAGTAGTACCCAAGGGACAGGGACGGCTAACTATGGCTACACCTTC
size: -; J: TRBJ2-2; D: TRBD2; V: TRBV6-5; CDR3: CASSWKREGRNGELFF; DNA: TGTGCCAGCAGTTGGAAGCGGGAGGGCCGTAACGGGGAGCTGTTTTTT
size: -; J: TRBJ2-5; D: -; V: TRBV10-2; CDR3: CASTFGGGETQYF; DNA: TGCGCCTCTACGTTTGGGGGCGGTGAGACCCAGTACTTC
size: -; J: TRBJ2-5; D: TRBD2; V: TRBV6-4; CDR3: CASSPSGGFGQETQYF; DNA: TGTGCCAGCAGTCCTAGCGGGGGCTTTGGTCAAGAGACCCAGTACTTC
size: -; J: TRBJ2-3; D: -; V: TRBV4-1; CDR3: CASSQVGGDTDTQYF; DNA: TGCGCCAGCAGCCAAGTTGGCGGAGACACAGATACGCAGTATTTT
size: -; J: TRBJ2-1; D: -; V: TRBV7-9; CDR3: CASSFSGGAGDNEQFF; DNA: TGTGCCAGCAGCTTCTCCGGAGGAGCTGGGGACAATGAGCAGTTCTTC
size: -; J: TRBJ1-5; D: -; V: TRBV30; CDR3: CAWSKESVVSNQPQHF; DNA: TGTGCCTGGAGTAAAGAGTCCGTGGTCAGCAATCAGCCCCAGCATTTT
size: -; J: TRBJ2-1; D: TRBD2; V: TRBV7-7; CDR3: CASSLELAGGPGEQFF; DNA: TGTGCCAGCAGCTTAGAACTAGCGGGAGGGCCTGGTGAGCAGTTCTTC
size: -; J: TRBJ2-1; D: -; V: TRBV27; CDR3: CASSLSRLSHEQFF; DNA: TGTGCCAGCAGTTTATCCCGACTAAGTCATGAGCAGTTCTTC
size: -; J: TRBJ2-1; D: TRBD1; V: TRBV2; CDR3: CASTGQGVYNEQFF; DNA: TGTGCCAGCACCGGACAGGGGGTTTACAATGAGCAGTTCTTC
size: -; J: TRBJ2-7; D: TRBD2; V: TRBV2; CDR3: CASRGLAGGPDEQYF; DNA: TGTGCCAGCAGGGGACTAGCGGGGGGGCCGGACGAGCAGTACTTC
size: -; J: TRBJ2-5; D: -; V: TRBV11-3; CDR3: CASSPESQGRETQYF; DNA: TGTGCCAGCAGCCCAGAGAGTCAGGGTCGAGAGACCCAGTACTTC
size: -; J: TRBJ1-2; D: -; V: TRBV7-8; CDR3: CASSLAREWTDGYTF; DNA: TGTGCCAGCAGCTTAGCGCGGGAGTGGACGGATGGCTACACCTTC